This T cell receptor (beta chain) was profiled in a study of blood T cell repertoires in COVID-19. About the study: Researchers got acute and convalescent COVID-19 samples from the United States, Italy and Spain. Nucleic acid was either cDNA or gDNA, and it came from T cells, B-cell-depleted T cells, or PBMCs.

Seattle patient enrollment occurred during active infection, with longitudinal follow-up thereafter. Libraries were prepared by immunoSEQ multiplex PCR; TCRdb keeps only in-frame clonotypes and omits some of them. The repertoire holds fewer than 90,000 clones, with under 85% as singletons. This TCR was recovered from a man aged 55 to 70 with COVID-19, enrolled during active disease. The sample taken for sequencing was peripheral blood.

The CDR3 loop is CASSDSGRATDTQYF. DNA of the CDR3: TGTGCCAGCAGCGATAGCGGGAGGGCAACAGATACGCAGTATTTT. V is TRBV11-1 and J is TRBJ2-3, with 11 bases aligning to TRBD2. This CDR3 spans 15 amino acids. V was clipped by 5 bases and J by 3 bases; unmatched bases: 4. CDR1 and CDR2 from the germline V gene are SGHAT and FQDESV (reference sequence).